The next 25 T cell receptor beta chains were all read from a single sample in a study of blood T cell repertoires in COVID-19. Data came from immunoSEQ multiplex PCR; TCRdb stores just in-frame clones and leaves some out. Of 270,000 or so clones listed, around 81% are singletons. Sequenced material: peripheral blood. The source of these receptors is a woman aged 55-70 years with active or convalescent COVID-19.

This clone was observed a single time. The gene calls are TRBV7-6 and TRBJ2-7, with 10 bases aligning to TRBD2. CDR1 and CDR2 (germline): SGHVS, FNYEAQ. This CDR3 spans 16 amino acids. The ends lost 5 bases at V and 2 bases at J; junction bases unmatched: 9. The CDR3 reads CASSRIAGGFAYEQYF. The CDR3 nucleotides are TGTGCCAGCAGCAGAATAGCGGGGGGCTTCGCCTACGAGCAGTACTTC.

The V gene is TRBV7-9, the J gene TRBJ1-1, with D unresolved. There are 12 residues in the CDR3. Trimming stripped 1 base from V and 12 bases from J, with 12 bases between. Germline CDR1 and CDR2: SEHNR and FQNEAQ (reference sequence). CDR3 amino acids: CASSLDLGATFF. For the CDR3, the DNA is TGTGCCAGCAGCTTAGACCTCGGTGCGACTTTCTTT.

CDR3 nucleotide sequence: TGTGCCTGGAGTGTAGAGGCCGGCCGGGGCTACACCTTC. Translating it yields CAWSVEAGRGYTF. J is TRBJ1-2 and V is TRBV30; D is ambiguous. The V gene lost 0 bases and the J gene lost 8 bases, with 13 bases spanning the gap. Germline lookup yields CDR1 GTSNPN and CDR2 SVGIG (reference sequence). CDR3 size: 13 residues.

The chain recombines TRBV21-1 with TRBJ2-7; TRBD2, as called in the table, went unchecked against the DNA. TRBV21-1 counts as a pseudogene. This CDR3 contains 17 residues. CDR3 DNA: TGTGCCAGCACTCCAGGGCTGACTAGCGGTAGCTCCTACGAGCAGTACTTC. Translated, it gives CASTPGLTSGSSYEQYF.

The CDR3 coding sequence is TGTGCCAGCAGTCCCGGGGGGGAGCAGTACTTC. Amino acids: CASSPGGEQYF. The chain links TRBV6-5 to TRBJ2-7; 7 bases line up with TRBD2. Unmatched junction bases numbered 2, after V lost 5 bases and J lost 7 bases. Looked up from germline, CDR1 is MNHEY and CDR2 is SVGAGI. The CDR3 length is 11 residues.

V gene TRBV4-3 combines with J gene TRBJ1-2; 12 bases match TRBD1. The CDR3 is 15 residues long. Germline V gene sequence: CDR1 LGHNA, CDR2 YSLEER. The V gene end was trimmed by 0 bases and the J gene end by 7 bases; junction bases not matched to a gene: 3. In DNA form, the CDR3 reads TGCGCCAGCAGCCAAGAAACGGGACAGGGGGCTGGCTACACCTTC. It yields the protein CASSQETGQGAGYTF.

The genes are TRBV24-1 and TRBJ2-3; possibly TRBD1 for D (6 bases). CDR3 size: 15 residues. V lost 4 bases to trimming and J lost 4 bases, with 14 bases between them. The V gene's germline CDR1 is KGHDR and CDR2 SFDVKD. This CDR3 reads CATSEGARASDTQYF. CDR3 in DNA: TGTGCCACCAGTGAGGGGGCCAGGGCCTCAGATACGCAGTATTTT.

With regard to this clone: Just one base apart from a much larger clone, this may be a read error. The rearrangement links TRBV3-1 (or the pseudogene TRBV3-2) to TRBJ1-1; the D is unclear. CDR1 is LGHDT and CDR2 is YNNKEL in the germline V gene (reference sequence). This CDR3 spans 13 amino acids. Trimming pared 5 bases from V and 1 base from J, leaving 8 bases between. CDR3 nucleotides: TGTGCCAGCAGCTTTCGGGGGAACACTGAAGCTTTCTTT. Protein product: CASSFRGNTEAFF.

The V call is TRBV25-1, the J call TRBJ1-6; the D gene is possibly TRBD1 (5 bases). Germline V gene sequence: CDR1 MGHDK, CDR2 SYGVNS. The CDR3 spans 17 residues. V gave up 3 bases and J gave up 3 bases, with 15 bases separating them. As DNA, the CDR3 is TGTGCCAGCAGTGATTCCTACCCGGACATCTATAATTCACCCCTCCACTTT. This encodes CASSDSYPDIYNSPLHF.

This sequence joins TRBV6-6 and TRBJ1-1, with D possibly TRBD1 on 6 matching bases. The V gene lost 4 bases and the J gene lost 1 base, with 10 bases spanning the gap. Germline CDR1 is MNHNY and CDR2 is SVGAGI (reference sequence). There are 14 residues in the CDR3. In DNA, the CDR3 is TGTGCCAGCAGTTTCCAACAGGGGAACACTGAAGCTTTCTTT. It specifies CASSFQQGNTEAFF.

The V gene is TRBV5-4, the J gene TRBJ1-2; no clear D. Germline V gene data show CDR1 as SGHNT and CDR2 as YYREEE (reference sequence). The length of the CDR3 is 13 residues. V gave up 0 bases and J gave up 4 bases, with 7 bases separating them. The chain's CDR3 is CASSLDEGYGYTF. The CDR3 DNA follows: TGTGCCAGCAGCTTGGACGAGGGCTATGGCTACACCTTC.

This chain links TRBV19 with TRBJ2-1; 8 nucleotides match TRBD1. The CDR3 sequence is 14 residues long. Trimming cost V 5 bases and J 0 bases; bases outside gene matches: 0. Germline V gives CDR1 LNHDA, CDR2 SQIVND (reference sequence). CDR3 bases: TGTGCCAGTAGTGACAGGGGCTCCTACAATGAGCAGTTCTTC. Encoded protein: CASSDRGSYNEQFF.

The gene calls are TRBV6-5 and TRBJ2-1, with 7 bases matching TRBD2. Trimming removed 0 bases from V and 10 bases from J; junction bases left unmatched: 0. The CDR3 totals 12 residues. Germline CDR1 is MNHEY and CDR2 is SVGAGI. The CDR3 protein is CASSYSGGEQFF. CDR3 nucleotide sequence: TGTGCCAGCAGTTACTCCGGGGGGGAGCAGTTCTTC.

The chain couples TRBV5-4 to TRBJ2-3, with TRBD2 matching 15 bases. From germline, CDR1 is SGHNT and CDR2 YYREEE (reference sequence). Losses at the gene ends were 4 bases for V and 1 base for J; bases not matched to a gene: 7. The CDR3 has 18 amino acids. Written as DNA, the CDR3 is TGTGCCAGCAGCGACCGGACTAGCGGGGGGGCGCGCACAGATACGCAGTATTTT. Encoded protein: CASSDRTSGGARTDTQYF.

The chain is built from TRBV18 and TRBJ2-7; TRBD2 agrees at 10 bases. Germline V CDR1 and CDR2: KGHSH, LQKENI. With V trimmed by 3 bases and J by 4 bases, 3 bases remained unmatched. CDR3 length: 14 amino acids. CDR3 amino acids: CASSPGTSEYEQYF. CDR3 coding DNA: TGTGCCAGCTCACCCGGGACTAGCGAGTACGAGCAGTACTTC.

This chain links TRBV5-4 with TRBJ1-2; 9 positions agree with TRBD1. Germline assignment: CDR1 SGHNT and CDR2 YYREEE (reference sequence). This CDR3 contains 15 residues. The junction had 6 bases not matched to a gene; V was cut back by 5 bases and J by 1 base. The CDR3 is CASRDRQGVNYGYTF. CDR3 DNA sequence: TGTGCCAGCAGGGATCGACAGGGGGTTAACTATGGCTACACCTTC.

The chain is built from TRBV19 and TRBJ1-3, with 7 bases aligning to TRBD1. V trimming: 10 bases; J trimming: 1 base; junction bases outside the gene matches: 7. Germline assignment: CDR1 LNHDA and CDR2 SQIVND (reference sequence). This CDR3 has 14 residues. CDR3 DNA: TGTGCCACCTGGGCGGGACAGTCTGGAAACACCATATATTTT. Its translation: CATWAGQSGNTIYF.

A few counts support this clone. The chain recombines TRBV27 with TRBJ1-2; D possibly corresponds to TRBD1 (5 bases). V was pared by 6 bases and J by 1 base, with 9 bases between. The V gene's germline CDR1 is MNHEY and CDR2 SMNVEV (reference sequence). CDR3 length: 13 residues. The CDR3 loop reads CASRKTGNYGYTF. CDR3 nucleotide sequence: TGTGCCAGCAGAAAAACAGGTAACTATGGCTACACCTTC.

The chain has TRBV4-1 and TRBJ1-2, with D perhaps TRBD1 (5 bases). The CDR3 sequence is 15 residues long. Deletions cut 0 bases from V and 4 bases from J, with 12 bases between. The germline V gene has CDR1 MGHRA and CDR2 YSYEKL. In DNA form, the CDR3 reads TGCGCCAGCAGCCAAGATTGGGCGGGACTCTATGGCTACACCTTC. Encoded protein: CASSQDWAGLYGYTF.

V gene TRBV5-6 combines with J gene TRBJ1-3; 10 nucleotides agree with TRBD1. The germline V gene has CDR1 SGHDT and CDR2 YYEEEE. J gave up 5 bases and V 5 bases, and 19 bases lay outside the gene matches. CDR3 length equals 19 residues. The CDR3 protein is CASSRGQGTRRQPRNTIYF. CDR3 nucleotides: TGTGCCAGCAGTCGGGGACAGGGGACACGGCGTCAACCCCGAAACACCATATATTTT.

The J gene is TRBJ1-1, the V gene TRBV18; 8 bases align to TRBD1. The V and J ends lost 2 bases and 6 bases, in that order; junction bases with no gene match: 8. CDR1 KGHSH and CDR2 LQKENI come from the germline V gene. There are 15 residues in the CDR3. The CDR3: CASSPWQGAYAEAFF. CDR3 DNA: TGTGCCAGCTCACCATGGCAGGGGGCATACGCTGAAGCTTTCTTT.

A note on this clone: This specimen includes other DNA sequences encoding the same CDR3. The chain employs TRBV7-2 and TRBJ1-5, with D uncertain. The CDR3 loop spans 16 amino acids. From germline, CDR1 is SGHTA and CDR2 FQGNSA. V gave up 0 bases and J gave up 0 bases, with 9 bases separating them. The DNA for the CDR3 is TGTGCCAGCAGCTTAGCGGGAGGCTATAGCAATCAGCCCCAGCATTTT. It translates to CASSLAGGYSNQPQHF.

This clone was recorded only once. This chain connects TRBV5-4 to TRBJ2-5, with D perhaps TRBD2 (6 bases). The CDR3 is 15 amino acids. In germline, CDR1 is SGHNT, CDR2 YYREEE (reference sequence). V gave up 0 bases and J gave up 1 base, with 10 bases separating them. The CDR3 region has the DNA TGTGCCAGCAGCTTGGCCAGCGGGTCCCAAGAGACCCAGTACTTC. This translates into CASSLASGSQETQYF.

The chain links TRBV5-5 to TRBJ2-7, with TRBD2 matching over 9 bases. Trimming took 5 bases from V and 6 from J; bases not matched to a gene: 0. Germline CDR1 and CDR2: SGHKS and YYEKEE (reference sequence). The CDR3 is 11 residues long. In DNA, the CDR3 is TGTGCCAGCAGGCGGGGGGGCGAGCAGTACTTC. This translates into CASRRGGEQYF.

CDR3 loop: CASSLELGETQYF. The CDR3 bases are TGTGCCAGCAGCTTAGAACTAGGGGAGACCCAGTACTTC. This rearrangement joins TRBV7-3 to TRBJ2-5; D is possibly TRBD2 (5 bases). CDR1 SGHTA and CDR2 FQGTGA come from the germline V gene. The CDR3 contains 13 residues. Trimming took off 2 bases at V and 5 bases at J, with 9 bases between the two ends.